The 25 T cell receptor beta chains below come from one sample, sequenced in a study of shared clonotypes between healthy human individuals. The assay was immunoSEQ multiplex PCR, and TCRdb's table has in-frame clones only and misses some. The sample yields under 750,000 clones, roughly 72% seen once. Sequenced: memory CD4+ T cells sorted from blood. Subset here: CD45RA-negative fraction. These receptor sequences come from a woman in her 30s in good health.

This chain connects TRBV27 to TRBJ2-5; the D gene could be TRBD1 or TRBD2 (5 bases each). V lost 5 bases to trimming and J lost 5 bases, with 21 bases between them. Germline values: CDR1 MNHEY, CDR2 SMNVEV (reference sequence). The CDR3 loop spans 16 amino acids. This chain's CDR3 is CASSAINRDPVETQYF. The CDR3 DNA follows: TGTGCCAGCAGTGCGATCAACCGGGACCCAGTGGAGACCCAGTACTTC.

This chain connects TRBV28 to TRBJ1-2, with TRBD1 matching 8 bases. The V gene's germline CDR1 is MDHEN and CDR2 SYDVKM. The junction had 7 bases not matched to a gene; V was cut back by 9 bases and J by 4 bases. The CDR3 totals 13 residues. CDR3 sequence (DNA): TGTGCCAGTCTACAGGGGGATAGCTATGGCTACACCTTC. Translating gives CASLQGDSYGYTF.

On this clone: This same CDR3 is encoded by further DNA sequences in the sample. The chain carries TRBV30 and TRBJ2-7; D remains ambiguous. Germline V gene sequence: CDR1 GTSNPN, CDR2 SVGIG (reference sequence). This CDR3 is 11 amino acids long. The germline V and J ends were trimmed by 2 bases and 1 base, with 3 bases remaining between them. The CDR3 DNA follows: TGTGCCTGGAGTCTATCCTACGAGCAGTACTTC. It codes for CAWSLSYEQYF.

The chain carries TRBV2 and TRBJ2-2, with 7 bases identical to TRBD2. Unmatched junction bases numbered 13, after V lost 6 bases and J lost 6 bases. This CDR3 is 16 amino acids long. Germline V gene data show CDR1 as SNHLY and CDR2 as FYNNEI. CDR3 in amino acids: CASRKLAFEGPGELFF. The CDR3 region has the DNA TGTGCCAGCAGAAAACTAGCGTTCGAAGGTCCCGGGGAGCTGTTTTTT. Full variable domain (outside the CDR3, taken from reference TRBV2 and TRBJ2-2): EPEVTQTPSHQVTQMGQEVILRCVPISNHLYFYWYRQILGQKVEFLVSFYNNEISEKSEIFDDQFSVERPDGSNFTLKIRSTKLEDSAMYFCASRKLAFEGPGELFFGEGSRLTVL.

This rearrangement joins TRBV28 to TRBJ1-5; TRBD1 matches 11 bases. V shed 2 bases and J 6 bases; nucleotides not matched to a gene: 9. CDR3 size: 17 residues. CDR1 MDHEN and CDR2 SYDVKM come from the germline V gene. In nucleotides, the CDR3 is TGTGCCAGCAGTTTAGCTGGGACAGGGGGAGTGGGTCAGCCCCAGCATTTT. Protein product: CASSLAGTGGVGQPQHF.

This clone has only a few counts. This chain uses TRBV7-9 with TRBJ2-2; 9 nucleotides align to TRBD1. Germline V gives CDR1 SEHNR, CDR2 FQNEAQ (reference sequence). The CDR3 loop spans 15 amino acids. Germline trimming cut 3 bases from V and 7 bases from J; bases unmatched to any gene: 6. The CDR3 DNA is TGTGCCAGCAGCTTTCGACAGGGGGTTTTCGGGGAGCTGTTTTTT. Protein product: CASSFRQGVFGELFF. Full variable domain (rest looked up from reference TRBV7-9 and TRBJ2-2): DTGVSQNPRHKITKRGQNVTFRCDPISEHNRLYWYRQTLGQGPEFLTYFQNEAQLEKSRLLSDRFSAERPKGSFSTLEIQRTEQGDSAMYLCASSFRQGVFGELFFGEGSRLTVL.

This chain connects TRBV12-5 to TRBJ1-3; 7 nucleotides line up with TRBD1. Germline-derived CDR1 and CDR2 are LGHNT and FRNRAP. The CDR3 has 17 residues. V was clipped by 5 bases and J by 0 bases; unmatched bases: 10. CDR3 loop: CASGPRQGVYSGNTIYF. In DNA, the CDR3 is TGTGCTAGTGGTCCCCGGCAGGGGGTATACTCTGGAAACACCATATATTTT. The whole variable domain, filled in from reference TRBV12-5 and TRBJ1-3, reads DARVTQTPRHKVTEMGQEVTMRCQPILGHNTVFWYRQTMMQGLELLAYFRNRAPLDDSGMPKDRFSAEMPDATLATLKIQPSEPRDSAVYFCASGPRQGVYSGNTIYFGEGSWLTVV.

Concerning this clone: Other DNA sequences in this sample translate to the same CDR3. The CDR3: CASSLTGWEQYF. For the CDR3, the DNA is TGTGCCAGCAGCTTGACAGGGTGGGAGCAGTACTTC. The chain has TRBV5-5 and TRBJ2-7; tentative D call: TRBD1 (6 bases). Germline CDR1 is SGHKS and CDR2 is YYEKEE (reference sequence). Trimming shortened V by 1 base and J by 7 bases, and 9 bases separated the two germline ends. CDR3 length: 12 residues.

The V gene is TRBV14, the J gene TRBJ2-7, with 9 positions matching TRBD2. The germline CDR1 and CDR2 sequences are SGHDN and FVKESK. The V gene end was trimmed by 1 base and the J gene end by 2 bases; junction bases not matched to a gene: 24. The CDR3 sequence is 22 residues long. The CDR3 sequence is CASSQAGRGLLSGGRDAYEQYF. As DNA, the CDR3 is TGTGCCAGCAGCCAAGCGGGTCGCGGGTTACTCAGCGGCGGGAGGGACGCCTACGAGCAGTACTTC.

The rearrangement links TRBV5-4 to TRBJ2-1; D is unresolved. Trimming pared 0 bases from V and 7 bases from J, leaving 5 bases between. The CDR3 runs to 12 residues. Looked up from germline, CDR1 is SGHNT and CDR2 is YYREEE (reference sequence). The CDR3, as DNA: TGTGCCAGCAGCTTGGGAGGAAATGAGCAGTTCTTC. Its translation is CASSLGGNEQFF.

About this clone: At one end the junction does not follow the germline gene, possibly because of a read error. This chain connects TRBV18 to TRBJ2-1; TRBD2 aligns across 10 bases. CDR1 KGHSH and CDR2 LQKENI come from the germline V gene. This CDR3 is built from 16 residues. CDR3 sequence reads: CASSPPGTSDYNEQFF. The CDR3 nucleotides are TGCGCCAGCTCACCACCAGGGACTAGCGACTACAATGAGCAGTTCTTC.

This clone was recorded a few times. This same CDR3 is encoded by further DNA sequences in the sample. V gene TRBV5-4 combines with J gene TRBJ2-1; 10 bases line up with TRBD2. J was trimmed by 5 bases and V by 3 bases; bases with no gene match: 2. The CDR3 length is 14 residues. CDR1 is SGHNT, CDR2 YYREEE, per germline (reference sequence). The CDR3 nucleotides are TGTGCCAGCAGCTGGACTAGCGGAGACAATGAGCAGTTCTTC. As protein: CASSWTSGDNEQFF.

The J gene is TRBJ2-7, the V gene TRBV28; 9 bases match TRBD2. Trimming took 4 bases from V and 2 from J; bases not matched to a gene: 6. Germline-derived CDR1 and CDR2 are MDHEN and SYDVKM. The CDR3 length is 15 residues. This chain's CDR3 is CASSSPGTSTYEQYF. The CDR3, as DNA: TGTGCCAGCAGTTCCCCCGGGACTAGCACCTACGAGCAGTACTTC.

This clone appeared a single time. CDR3 sequence (DNA): TGTGCCAGCAGTCCAATACCCGAAAGACGCACAGATACGCAGTATTTT. Protein sequence: CASSPIPERRTDTQYF. The genes are TRBV28 and TRBJ2-3; D ambiguous. This CDR3 spans 16 amino acids. Between the trimmed V and J ends, which lost 5 bases and 1 base, there was a span of 16 bases. CDR1 and CDR2 (germline): MDHEN, SYDVKM.

The chain combines TRBV2 with TRBJ2-7, with unresolved D. The CDR3 runs 12 residues. Germline V CDR1 and CDR2: SNHLY, FYNNEI. V shed 2 bases and J shed 3 bases, with 5 bases lying between them. The DNA for the CDR3 is TGTGCCAGCAGTGAATCCGGCTACGAGCAGTACTTC. It translates to CASSESGYEQYF.

The V gene is TRBV28, the J gene TRBJ1-1; D might be TRBD1 (5 bases). The germline V and J ends were trimmed by 5 bases and 2 bases, with 15 bases remaining between them. This CDR3 region has 15 residues. CDR1 is MDHEN, CDR2 SYDVKM, per germline. CDR3 protein: CASSNRGVLNTEAFF. CDR3 nucleotide sequence: TGTGCCAGCAGTAACCGGGGGGTCTTAAACACTGAAGCTTTCTTT.

This clone was detected only once. J is TRBJ1-2 and V is TRBV7-8, with D perhaps TRBD1 (5 bases). From germline, CDR1 is SGHVS and CDR2 FQNEAQ. V shed 5 bases and J shed 2 bases, with 15 bases lying between them. The CDR3 covers 15 residues. Here the CDR3 DNA reads TGTGCCAGCAGCGGGGTGGGCGGGGGGAACTATGGCTACACCTTC. As protein: CASSGVGGGNYGYTF.

The chain combines TRBV7-9 with TRBJ1-2; 9 bases line up with TRBD1. CDR1 SEHNR and CDR2 FQNEAQ come from the germline V gene (reference sequence). V lost 10 bases to trimming and J lost 5 bases; unmatched junction nucleotides: 14. The CDR3 runs to 15 residues. The CDR3 sequence: CATIRTGAMTYGYTF. Here the CDR3 DNA reads TGTGCCACCATCAGGACAGGGGCAATGACTTATGGCTACACCTTC.

There are a few counts of this clone. J is TRBJ1-3 and V is TRBV2, with D uncertain. With 8 bases removed from V and 0 bases from J, the gap between germline ends came to 2 bases. This CDR3 has 11 residues. CDR1 SNHLY and CDR2 FYNNEI come from the germline V gene. The CDR3, as DNA: TGTGCCAGCGCCTCTGGAAACACCATATATTTT. Its protein is CASASGNTIYF.

The rearrangement joins TRBV5-1 to TRBJ2-4; D uncertain. Per germline, CDR1 SGHRS and CDR2 YFSETQ. The V end lost 0 bases, the J end lost 0 bases, and 10 bases lay between the germline ends. The CDR3 is 16 amino acids. The CDR3 DNA sequence: TGCGCCAGCAGCTTGGGGCAGCTTCTAGCCAAAAACATTCAGTACTTC. This sequence encodes CASSLGQLLAKNIQYF. The full variable domain, its missing parts supplied by reference TRBV5-1 and TRBJ2-4, is KAGVTQTPRYLIKTRGQQVTLSCSPISGHRSVSWYQQTPGQGLQFLFEYFSETQRNKGNFPGRFSGRQFSNSRSEMNVSTLELGDSALYLCASSLGQLLAKNIQYFGAGTRLSVL.

This chain links TRBV28 with TRBJ1-4, with 10 bases matching TRBD1. Trimming removed 3 bases from V and 11 bases from J; junction bases left unmatched: 9. The CDR3 covers 15 residues. In germline, CDR1 is MDHEN, CDR2 SYDVKM. CDR3 DNA sequence: TGTGCCAGCAGTTTCACCGGGACAGGGGCGAGGAAACTGTTTTTT. Amino acid sequence: CASSFTGTGARKLFF.

The chain employs TRBV28 and TRBJ1-1; 8 nucleotides agree with TRBD1. The CDR3 loop spans 14 amino acids. Unmatched junction bases numbered 10, after V lost 6 bases and J lost 7 bases. Germline V lookup: CDR1 MDHEN, CDR2 SYDVKM. CDR3 sequence reads: CASSLGTGRGEAFF. The CDR3 region has the DNA TGTGCCAGCAGCCTAGGGACAGGAAGGGGTGAAGCTTTCTTT.

The sample holds many counts of this clone. Written as DNA, the CDR3 is TGTGCCACCAGCAGAGAAGCCGCTGAGCAGTTCTTC. Translating gives CATSREAAEQFF. V and J are TRBV15 and TRBJ2-1; D uncertain. Germline loops: CDR1 LNHNV, CDR2 YYDKDF (reference sequence). V was cut by 0 bases and J by 9 bases, with 6 bases left in between. The CDR3 has 12 residues.

The chain joins TRBV5-1 to TRBJ2-7; 9 positions agree with TRBD1. CDR1 and CDR2 from the germline V gene are SGHRS and YFSETQ. Unmatched junction bases numbered 4, after V lost 3 bases and J lost 0 bases. This CDR3 contains 15 residues. The CDR3 bases are TGCGCCAGCAGCTGGACAGGGGAGAGCTCCTACGAGCAGTACTTC. Its translation: CASSWTGESSYEQYF. The whole variable domain, remainder taken from reference TRBV5-1 and TRBJ2-7, is KAGVTQTPRYLIKTRGQQVTLSCSPISGHRSVSWYQQTPGQGLQFLFEYFSETQRNKGNFPGRFSGRQFSNSRSEMNVSTLELGDSALYLCASSWTGESSYEQYFGPGTRLTVT.

V is TRBV19 and J is TRBJ2-7; a possible D gene is TRBD2 (6 bases). CDR3 length: 15 amino acids. Germline V gene sequence: CDR1 LNHDA, CDR2 SQIVND (reference sequence). Trimming removed 3 bases from V and 1 base from J, with 13 bases in between. CDR3 in DNA: TGTGCCAGTAGTATTTCCGGGGGTAAATCCTACGAGCAGTACTTC. Translated: CASSISGGKSYEQYF.